This TCR beta chain came from a study of cytomegalovirus exposure and HLA in healthy donors. Notes on the study in general: Per a later analysis, HLA-associated TCR beta chains showed more clonal expansion than other, equally common TCR beta chains. Cytomegalovirus association was assigned to around 150 TCR beta chains. There were reportedly fewer N-insertions in an Asian-associated ancestry cluster than the roughly 670-donor mean, in a later analysis. Analyses of presence/absence relied on an assumption of roughly uniform sequencing depth across donors.

This CDR3 comprises 14 residues. V lost 0 bases and J lost 4, with 7 bases in between. Germline V lookup: CDR1 MNHNS, CDR2 SASEGT. The PCR ran on 60 Vbeta and 13 Jbeta primers. TCRdb's copy holds only in-frame clones and misses some; the assay was immunoSEQ multiplex PCR. This sample has about 110,000 clones, with over 70% found just once. The table lists this clone with a few counts. The antigen is unknown. This rearrangement joins TRBV6-1 to TRBJ1-3; no clear D gene. This TCR was recovered from a young man in good health and CMV-seronegative. Sequencing used PBMCs. The CDR3 DNA reads as TGTGCCAGCAGTGAAGCGATCGGGGGAAACACCATATATTTT. Translated, it gives CASSEAIGGNTIYF.